The subject of this entry is one T cell receptor (beta chain). Looked up from germline, CDR1 is SGDLS and CDR2 is YYNGEE. V was pared by 0 bases and J by 4 bases, with 2 bases between. There are 12 residues in the CDR3. This record belongs to a study of sequential checkpoint blockade in melanoma. About the study: First-line arms were nivolumab then ipilimumab, or the reverse, randomized 1:1. Both treatment sequences were followed by maintenance nivolumab.

Treatment in this sample: randomized to nivolumab then ipilimumab (arm A) or the reverse (arm B). Assay used: immunoSEQ multiplex PCR; TCRdb lists only in-frame clones, some missing. The data hold more than 7,500 clones, with less than 75% observed a single time. This receptor was obtained from a human donor with melanoma. The specimen was CD8+ T cells sorted from blood (inferred from file names), collected from a patient given nivolumab and ipilimumab in sequence. The chain combines TRBV9 with TRBJ1-3, with D unresolved. CDR3 coding DNA: TGTGCCAGCAGCGTAGCGGGAAACACCATATATTTT. Amino acids: CASSVAGNTIYF.